Each of the 10 T cell receptor beta chains below was sequenced from the same sample in a study of T cell repertoires in aging, cancer and after chemotherapy. The template was genomic DNA from peripheral blood, not RNA. A mixed TRB-A/B primer pool amplified rearranged TRB by multiplex touch-down PCR. MiXCR was run by TCRdb on the multiplex PCR reads, yielding one entry per CDR3 protein. Found here are approximately 850 distinct CDR3 sequences, more than 20% of them singletons; the top ten hold 17%. Sequencing was done on a sample of blood. The receptor source for this set is a human donor with a solid tumor.

The sample holds a few counts of this clonotype. The chain has TRBV5-4 and TRBJ1-1, with D unresolved. CDR1 and CDR2 from the germline V gene are SGHNT and YYREEE (reference sequence). CDR3 length: 12 amino acids. V was pared by 4 bases and J by 5 bases, with 9 bases between. CDR3 loop: CASSLLSTEAFF. In DNA, the CDR3 is TGTGCCAGCAGCCTCTTATCAACTGAAGCTTTCTTT.

This rearrangement joins TRBV6-1 to TRBJ1-3, with D unresolved. V shed 0 bases and J shed 9 bases, with 6 bases lying between them. The CDR3 covers 12 residues. Per germline, CDR1 MNHNS and CDR2 SASEGT. The CDR3 sequence is CASSEAPPTIYF. The DNA for the CDR3 is TGTGCCAGCAGTGAAGCCCCCCCCACCATATATTTT.

The chain recombines TRBV11-2 with TRBJ1-6; D not certain. This CDR3 has 14 amino acids. Trimming removed 1 base at V and 3 bases at J, with 4 bases between. Per germline, CDR1 SGHAT and CDR2 FQNNGV. The CDR3 here is CASSLVDYNSPLHF. The DNA for the CDR3 is TGTGCCAGCAGCTTAGTTGACTATAATTCACCCCTCCACTTT.

A single count supports this clonotype. This CDR3 is CSVRGAANNEQFF. The CDR3 DNA sequence: TGCAGCGTGAGGGGGGCCGCGAACAATGAGCAGTTCTTC. V is TRBV29-1 and J is TRBJ2-1, with D perhaps TRBD1 or TRBD2 (6 bases each). Germline CDR1 reads SQVTM; CDR2 reads ANQGSEA. CDR3 size: 13 residues. Trimming stripped 6 bases from V and 5 bases from J, with 14 bases between.

This clonotype is classed as large. The chain carries TRBV19 and TRBJ2-1, with 8 bases lining up with TRBD2. Germline CDR1 LNHDA, CDR2 SQIVND (reference sequence). The CDR3 covers 15 residues. Trimming cost V 2 bases and J 6 bases; bases outside gene matches: 6. CDR3 residues: CASSISSGALNEQFF. CDR3 sequence (DNA): TGTGCCAGTAGTATAAGTAGCGGGGCCCTCAATGAGCAGTTCTTC. The full variable domain, rest sourced from reference TRBV19 and TRBJ2-1, is DGGITQSPKYLFRKEGQNVTLSCEQNLNHDAMYWYRQDPGQGLRLIYYSQIVNDFQKGDIAEGYSVSREKKESFPLTVTSAQKNPTAFYLCASSISSGALNEQFFGPGTRLTVL.

The chain combines TRBV5-1 with TRBJ1-1, with TRBD1 as a possible D gene (6 bases). Trimming shortened V by 0 bases and J by 5 bases, and 11 bases separated the two germline ends. Germline CDR1 reads SGHRS; CDR2 reads YFSETQ. The CDR3 runs 14 residues. CDR3 nucleotide sequence: TGCGCCAGCAGCTTGGCAGGGGCCCGAACTGAAGCTTTCTTT. It specifies CASSLAGARTEAFF. Variable domain in full (rest from reference TRBV5-1 and TRBJ1-1): KAGVTQTPRYLIKTRGQQVTLSCSPISGHRSVSWYQQTPGQGLQFLFEYFSETQRNKGNFPGRFSGRQFSNSRSEMNVSTLELGDSALYLCASSLAGARTEAFFGQGTRLTVV.

In its sample, this clonotype ranks as large. This chain uses TRBV6-1 with TRBJ2-7, with D possibly being TRBD2 (6 bases). V was trimmed by 5 bases and J by 7 bases, leaving 15 bases between them. The V gene's germline CDR1 is MNHNS and CDR2 SASEGT. The CDR3 runs to 13 residues. The CDR3 DNA reads TGTGCCAGCAGTCTATACTTCCGGGGGGAGCAGTACTTC. Its protein product is CASSLYFRGEQYF.

This clonotype was picked up a small number of times. V usage is TRBV18 and J usage is TRBJ2-5, with D perhaps TRBD1 or TRBD2 (5 bases each). Germline assignment: CDR1 KGHSH and CDR2 LQKENI. The CDR3 is 13 residues long. V was clipped by 1 base and J by 2 bases, with 5 bases between them. As DNA, the CDR3 is TGTGCCAGCTCACCACGGGGGCAAGAGACCCAGTACTTC. Protein sequence: CASSPRGQETQYF.

The chain couples TRBV4-3 to TRBJ2-1; perhaps TRBD2 as D (6 bases). Trimming shortened V by 1 base and J by 1 base, and 11 bases separated the two germline ends. Germline CDR1 LGHNA, CDR2 YSLEER. The CDR3 has 16 residues. CDR3 protein: CASSQVFGGSYNEQFF. Written as DNA, the CDR3 is TGCGCCAGCAGCCAAGTTTTCGGGGGATCCTACAATGAGCAGTTCTTC.

The genes are TRBV5-1 and TRBJ2-7; D not resolved. This CDR3 contains 15 residues. V was shortened by 4 bases and J by 0 bases, with 14 bases between the two germline ends. Germline CDR1 reads SGHRS; CDR2 reads YFSETQ. CDR3 protein: CASSLGSSFSYEQYF. For the CDR3, the DNA is TGCGCCAGCAGCCTTGGGTCCTCTTTCTCCTACGAGCAGTACTTC. Looking up the rest from reference TRBV5-1 and TRBJ2-7 gives the full variable domain: KAGVTQTPRYLIKTRGQQVTLSCSPISGHRSVSWYQQTPGQGLQFLFEYFSETQRNKGNFPGRFSGRQFSNSRSEMNVSTLELGDSALYLCASSLGSSFSYEQYFGPGTRLTVT.